The source of this TCR beta chain is a study of blood T cell repertoires in COVID-19 (dated by TCRdb to the early 2020s). For the wider study: The collaborator samples originated in the United States, Italy and Spain and spanned the acute and convalescent phases of COVID-19. A freely available public database, intended as a resource for researchers studying the immune response to SARS-CoV-2, is where the repertoires were released. Where HLA class I and class II types were available, the types were taken from metadata supplied by the sample provider, not from assay-based typing. A de-identified subject ID, COVID-19 status, age in years and sex were almost always included in the sample metadata. The dataset comprised deeply sampled blood TCRbeta repertoires from subjects exposed to, actively infected with, or recovered from COVID-19. The prospective study material was composed of cDNA or gDNA derived from T cells, B-cell-depleted T cells, or PBMCs. Samples came from the ongoing ImmuneRACE study (first 160 participants) plus 1,254 subjects from 6 global collaborators.

From the germline V gene, CDR1 is SGHTA and CDR2 is FQGNSA. Between the V and J ends, shortened by 4 bases and 3 bases respectively, the junction contains 10 bases. Counted from cysteine to phenylalanine, this CDR3 has 14 amino acids. The only DNA kept is the CDR3, 42 bases in frame from the first base. Beyond this particular receptor, the publication reports: How much clinical and demographic metadata was included differed by source and by participant, and the metadata was provided uncurated.

Each collaborating institution followed its own protocols to collect whole blood in K2EDTA tubes. For TCRbeta analysis, collaborators shipped samples as frozen whole blood, isolated PBMCs, or DNA extracted from either of those sample types. This clone was seen just once. What this receptor recognizes is not known. Base quality data are lacking; no much larger clone is found one base away. TCRbeta CDR3 regions were amplified from genomic DNA using the immunoSEQ Assay, a bias-controlled multiplex PCR. The published analysis was carried out like this. Within the assay, amplification of reference gene primers was used to estimate how many nucleated cells each sample contained. To quantify the absolute abundance of each unique TCRbeta CDR3 rearrangement, sequence reads were collapsed and filtered. Productive Simpson clonality was computed per sample as the square root of Simpson's diversity index over productive rearrangements. TCRdb took this table from immuneACCESS and kept in-frame rearrangements with V and J called. Such tables lack part of the clones; where checked against another copy, unresolved V genes explain under half of the gap, and the rest is unexplained. That table gives V, J and clone size, and the DNA gave D and trimming. Recorded for this sample are some 98,000 clones; approximately 82% of them occurred a single time. The ten largest clones capture around 9.3% of the sample.

The clonotype comes from a man between 65 and 80 years old with acute or convalescent COVID-19. This chain is built from TRBV7-2 and TRBJ1-5; no D gene call is confident. Material: peripheral blood. The DNA is TGTGCCAGCAGCTCAGGACTGGTCAATCAGCCCCAGCATTTT. Translated, it gives CASSSGLVNQPQHF.